Listed here are 23 T cell receptor beta chains from one sample, sequenced in a study of PD-1 blockade in mismatch repair-deficient tumors. This sample's time point: roughly 10-day in vitro stimulation with candidate neoantigen peptide 6. Sequencing used immunoSEQ multiplex PCR; TCRdb keeps in-frame clones, though not all of them. Among approximately 15,000 clones listed, around 83% were seen once. Their cognate antigens are unknown. Sequenced material: cells cultured in vitro, taken from a patient treated with pembrolizumab. These receptors came from an adult with mismatch repair-deficient cancer.

This sequence joins TRBV4-2 and TRBJ2-3, with 9 bases lining up with TRBD2. V was clipped by 1 base and J by 1 base; unmatched bases: 3. CDR1 LGHNA and CDR2 YNFKEQ come from the germline V gene. There are 16 residues in the CDR3. The CDR3 region is CASSQGLAGRTDTQYF. For the CDR3, the DNA is TGTGCCAGCAGCCAAGGGCTAGCGGGACGCACAGATACGCAGTATTTT.

The chain combines TRBV28 with TRBJ2-5; D is tentatively TRBD1 or TRBD2 (6 bases each). The CDR3 has 13 residues. The V end lost 6 bases, the J end lost 2 bases, and 10 bases lay between the germline ends. CDR1 and CDR2 (germline): MDHEN, SYDVKM. CDR3: CASSEGGQETQYF. The CDR3 coding sequence is TGTGCCAGCAGCGAGGGGGGTCAAGAGACCCAGTACTTC.

This clone appeared once. The chain joins TRBV9 to TRBJ2-1; a possible D gene is TRBD2 (5 bases). Trimming took 4 bases from V and 6 from J, leaving 8 bases between them. The CDR3 length is 12 residues. CDR1 and CDR2 from the germline V gene are SGDLS and YYNGEE. CDR3 nucleotide sequence: TGTGCCAGCAGCCCGGAGGTCAATGAGCAGTTCTTC. Amino acid sequence: CASSPEVNEQFF.

This chain connects TRBV4-1 to TRBJ2-7; the D is unclear. Germline V gene sequence: CDR1 MGHRA, CDR2 YSYEKL. This CDR3 is 15 amino acids long. With 2 bases removed from V and 4 bases from J, the gap between germline ends came to 15 bases. Written as DNA, the CDR3 is TGCGCCAGCAGCCAACTTTCGGGCGGACCTTACGAGCAGTACTTC. Protein: CASSQLSGGPYEQYF.

The chain recombines TRBV29-1 with TRBJ2-7; tentatively, D is TRBD1 (6 bases). The V gene lost 4 bases and the J gene lost 3 bases, with 19 bases spanning the gap. Germline V gene sequence: CDR1 SQVTM, CDR2 ANQGSEA. This CDR3 has 15 amino acids. CDR3 DNA: TGCAGCGTTGCACTTTTGGACAGCCTCTTCTACGAGCAGTACTTC. This encodes CSVALLDSLFYEQYF.

The V and J genes are TRBV5-4 and TRBJ2-7; a weak D match, TRBD2 (6 bases). Germline assignment: CDR1 SGHNT and CDR2 YYREEE (reference sequence). V lost 4 bases and J 2 bases, leaving 16 bases between the germline ends. This CDR3 is 15 amino acids long. CDR3 nucleotides: TGTGCCAGCAGCCCCCGACTAGGCCCTCCCTACGAGCAGTACTTC. Translated: CASSPRLGPPYEQYF.

The chain carries TRBV19 and TRBJ2-2, with 8 bases lining up with TRBD1. In germline, CDR1 is LNHDA, CDR2 SQIVND (reference sequence). This CDR3 contains 16 residues. The ends lost 6 bases at V and 1 base at J; junction bases unmatched: 7. Here the CDR3 reads CASSLRGTGNTGELFF. The CDR3 region has the DNA TGTGCCAGTAGCCTTCGTGGGACAGGGAACACCGGGGAGCTGTTTTTT.

The gene calls are TRBV29-1 and TRBJ2-4; D not resolved. The CDR3 consists of 12 residues. CDR1 is SQVTM and CDR2 is ANQGSEA in the germline V gene. Trimming took 7 bases from V and 0 from J, leaving 7 bases between them. CDR3 in DNA: TGCAGCGCAACCGTAGCCAAAAACATTCAGTACTTC. As protein: CSATVAKNIQYF.

The chain has TRBV19 and TRBJ2-1; 13 bases match TRBD2. V was pared by 1 base and J by 0 bases, with 9 bases of the junction left unmatched. Germline-derived CDR1 and CDR2 are LNHDA and SQIVND (reference sequence). The length of the CDR3 is 20 residues. The CDR3 protein is CASSIGYGTSGTSSYNEQFF. In nucleotides, the CDR3 is TGTGCCAGTAGTATAGGGTACGGGACTAGCGGGACATCCTCCTACAATGAGCAGTTCTTC. Full variable domain (rest looked up from reference TRBV19 and TRBJ2-1): DGGITQSPKYLFRKEGQNVTLSCEQNLNHDAMYWYRQDPGQGLRLIYYSQIVNDFQKGDIAEGYSVSREKKESFPLTVTSAQKNPTAFYLCASSIGYGTSGTSSYNEQFFGPGTRLTVL.

This chain connects TRBV6-6 to TRBJ1-2; D not resolved. This CDR3 contains 12 residues. Trimming cost V 6 bases and J 1 base, with 6 bases left between them. CDR1 is MNHNY, CDR2 SVGAGI, per germline (reference sequence). DNA of the CDR3: TGTGCCAGCAGCGGTATTAACTATGGCTACACCTTC. Protein: CASSGINYGYTF.

This clone was counted a single time. CDR3 in amino acids: CASSSSGQYGNTIYF. The CDR3 bases are TGTGCCAGCAGCTCCTCGGGACAGTATGGAAACACCATATATTTT. The rearrangement uses TRBV7-2 and TRBJ1-3, with 7 bases that match TRBD1. The CDR3 has 15 residues. CDR1 and CDR2 (germline): SGHTA, FQGNSA. J gave up 3 bases and V 4 bases, and 6 bases lay outside the gene matches.

The V gene is TRBV11-2, the J gene TRBJ2-1; 9 nucleotides line up with TRBD2. V trimming: 3 bases; J trimming: 2 bases; junction bases outside the gene matches: 2. Per the germline V gene, CDR1 is SGHAT and CDR2 is FQNNGV. CDR3 length equals 15 residues. CDR3 loop: CASSFRLAAYNEQFF. The CDR3 nucleotides are TGTGCCAGCAGCTTCCGACTAGCGGCCTACAATGAGCAGTTCTTC.

The genes are TRBV19 and TRBJ2-3, with TRBD2 matching over 10 bases. The CDR3 is made up of 17 amino acids. From germline, CDR1 is LNHDA and CDR2 SQIVND (reference sequence). Trimming at V came to 7 bases and at J to 4 bases, leaving 14 bases not matched to a gene. CDR3 sequence (DNA): TGTGCCAGTACCAGGACGGTGGCTAGCGGGAGTTCAGATACGCAGTATTTT. It specifies CASTRTVASGSSDTQYF.

The chain combines TRBV25-1 with TRBJ2-1; TRBD2 matches at 7 bases. Per germline, CDR1 MGHDK and CDR2 SYGVNS. The CDR3 loop spans 14 amino acids. V lost 10 bases, J lost 3 bases, and 9 bases stayed unmatched. The CDR3 reads CATQRDAVYNEQFF. CDR3 DNA sequence: TGTGCCACCCAGCGGGATGCGGTCTACAATGAGCAGTTCTTC.

The CDR3 loop reads CASSLSLTVEAFF. The CDR3 DNA follows: TGTGCCAGCAGCTTATCACTGACAGTTGAAGCTTTCTTT. J is TRBJ1-1 and V is TRBV11-2; possible D gene TRBD1, 5 bases. V was pared by 2 bases and J by 7 bases, with 11 bases between. CDR3 length: 13 amino acids. Per the germline V gene, CDR1 is SGHAT and CDR2 is FQNNGV.

The V gene is TRBV10-3, the J gene TRBJ1-1, with D unclear. Germline V gives CDR1 ENHRY, CDR2 SYGVKD. The CDR3 is 13 amino acids. Trimming shortened V by 8 bases and J by 1 base, and 11 bases separated the two germline ends. CDR3 sequence: CAIGEGRNTEAFF. The CDR3 nucleotides read TGTGCCATCGGCGAGGGCCGGAACACTGAAGCTTTCTTT.

The chain uses TRBV19 and TRBJ1-5, with 7 bases lining up with TRBD1. Trimming removed 7 bases from V and 0 bases from J; junction bases left unmatched: 6. In germline, CDR1 is LNHDA, CDR2 SQIVND (reference sequence). The CDR3 totals 15 residues. CDR3 amino acids: CASTLTGLSNQPQHF. The CDR3 DNA sequence: TGTGCCAGTACCCTGACAGGGCTTAGCAATCAGCCCCAGCATTTT.

This clone was found a few times. The chain employs TRBV19 and TRBJ2-1; TRBD2 matches at 7 bases. With 7 bases clipped from V and 9 bases from J, the junction kept 12 bases outside the gene matches. CDR3 size: 14 residues. The germline gives CDR1 LNHDA, CDR2 SQIVND (reference sequence). The CDR3 protein is CASKSWEGQGEQFF. The CDR3 DNA follows: TGTGCCAGTAAGTCGTGGGAGGGCCAAGGTGAGCAGTTCTTC. Variable domain in full (rest from reference TRBV19 and TRBJ2-1): DGGITQSPKYLFRKEGQNVTLSCEQNLNHDAMYWYRQDPGQGLRLIYYSQIVNDFQKGDIAEGYSVSREKKESFPLTVTSAQKNPTAFYLCASKSWEGQGEQFFGPGTRLTVL.

The chain combines TRBV18 with TRBJ2-7; possible D gene TRBD2, 5 bases. The V gene's germline CDR1 is KGHSH and CDR2 LQKENI. Deletions cut 6 bases from V and 4 bases from J, with 10 bases between. This CDR3 comprises 12 residues. The CDR3 DNA reads TGTGCCAGCTCCTACGGGGTATACGAGCAGTACTTC. Translated: CASSYGVYEQYF.

The V and J genes are TRBV6-4 and TRBJ2-1; 8 bases align to TRBD1. J was trimmed by 7 bases and V by 2 bases; bases with no gene match: 7. The germline V gene encodes CDR1 MRHNA and CDR2 SNTAGT. The CDR3 sequence is 15 residues long. CDR3 sequence (DNA): TGTGCCAGCAGTGACCTTGACAGGGGACCTAATGAGCAGTTCTTC. Translating gives CASSDLDRGPNEQFF.

The chain joins TRBV19 to TRBJ2-7, with 7 bases aligning to TRBD2. V lost 5 bases to trimming and J lost 3 bases; unmatched junction nucleotides: 4. Germline V CDR1 and CDR2: LNHDA, SQIVND (reference sequence). There are 13 residues in the CDR3. CDR3 coding DNA: TGTGCCAGTAGTCCTGGCGGGGGCTACGAGCAGTACTTC. Protein product: CASSPGGGYEQYF.

The rearrangement uses TRBV2 and TRBJ2-5; D gene uncertain. CDR1 is SNHLY, CDR2 FYNNEI, per germline. This CDR3 contains 13 residues. V lost 6 bases to trimming and J lost 2 bases, with 10 bases between them. The CDR3 coding sequence is TGTGCCAGCAGCCTACAAGTTCAAGAGACCCAGTACTTC. This sequence encodes CASSLQVQETQYF.

The chain joins TRBV7-2 to TRBJ2-7; possible D gene TRBD2, 5 bases. This CDR3 has 13 residues. CDR1 and CDR2 (germline): SGHTA, FQGNSA. V lost 6 bases to trimming and J lost 2 bases, with 11 bases between them. The CDR3 nucleotides read TGTGCCAGCAGACTAGACGGTGCCTACGAGCAGTACTTC. This codes for CASRLDGAYEQYF.